This T cell receptor beta chain was obtained from a study of T-cell reconstitution after alpha-beta-depleted transplantation in children. This CDR3 is 12 amino acids long. Between the trimmed V and J ends, which lost 5 bases and 5 bases, there was a span of 10 bases. Unique molecular identifiers featured in how the TCRbeta library was prepared. TCRdb re-called the PCR reads with MiXCR, one entry per CDR3 protein. This sample has about 640,000 distinct CDR3 sequences; approximately 13% occur once, and the top ten carry around 2.2%. Comment on this clonotype: The antigen remains unidentified.

Study-level results: Reports say that about two months after transplant, the alpha-beta T cells came out of several hundred graft clones that had expanded.

This chain uses TRBV12-3 or TRBV12-4 with TRBJ2-7; D unresolved. The sequence derives from a male patient aged 10 to 17 who had a stem cell transplant for acute myeloid leukemia, so the T cells may come from the graft donor. The source was PBMCs, mostly from graft donor cells, collected 360 days after TCRalphabeta/CD19-depleted stem cell transplant. As DNA, the CDR3 is TGTGCCAGCAGTCCCGACCTGGACGAGCAGTACTTC. This codes for CASSPDLDEQYF.